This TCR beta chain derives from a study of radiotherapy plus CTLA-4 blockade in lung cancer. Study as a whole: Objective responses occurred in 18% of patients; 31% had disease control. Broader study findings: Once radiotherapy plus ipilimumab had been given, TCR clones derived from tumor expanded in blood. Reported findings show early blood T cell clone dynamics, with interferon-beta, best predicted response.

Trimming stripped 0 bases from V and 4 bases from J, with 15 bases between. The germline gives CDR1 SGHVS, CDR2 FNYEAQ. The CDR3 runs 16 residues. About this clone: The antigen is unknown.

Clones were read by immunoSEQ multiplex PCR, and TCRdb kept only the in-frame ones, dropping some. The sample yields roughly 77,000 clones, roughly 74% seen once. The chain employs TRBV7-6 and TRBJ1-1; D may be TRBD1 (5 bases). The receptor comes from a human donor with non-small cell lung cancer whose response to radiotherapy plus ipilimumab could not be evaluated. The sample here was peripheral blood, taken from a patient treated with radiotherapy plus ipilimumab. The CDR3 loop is CASSLASQGSGTEAFF. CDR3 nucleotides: TGTGCCAGCAGCTTAGCGTCTCAGGGAAGTGGCACTGAAGCTTTCTTT. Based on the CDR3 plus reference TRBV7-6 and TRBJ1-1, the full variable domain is GAGVSQSPRYKVTKRGQDVALRCDPISGHVSLYWYRQALGQGPEFLTYFNYEAQQDKSGLPNDRFSAERPEGSISTLTIQRTEQRDSAMYRCASSLASQGSGTEAFFGQGTRLTVV.